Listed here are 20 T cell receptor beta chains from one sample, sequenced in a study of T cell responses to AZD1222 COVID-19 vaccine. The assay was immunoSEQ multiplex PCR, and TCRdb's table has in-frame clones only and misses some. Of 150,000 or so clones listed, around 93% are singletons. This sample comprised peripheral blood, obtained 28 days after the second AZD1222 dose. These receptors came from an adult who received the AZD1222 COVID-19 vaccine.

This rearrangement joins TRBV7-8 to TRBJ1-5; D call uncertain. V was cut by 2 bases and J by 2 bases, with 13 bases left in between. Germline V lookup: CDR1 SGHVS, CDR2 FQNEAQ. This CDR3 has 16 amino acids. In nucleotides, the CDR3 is TGTGCCAGCAGCTTATTGATAGGAATTGGCAATCAGCCCCAGCATTTT. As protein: CASSLLIGIGNQPQHF.

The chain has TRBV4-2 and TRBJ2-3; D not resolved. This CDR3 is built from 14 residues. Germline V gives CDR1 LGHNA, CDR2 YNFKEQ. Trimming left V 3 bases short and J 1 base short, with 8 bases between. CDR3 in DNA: TGTGCCAGCAGCCAGGAACTCGGCACAGATACGCAGTATTTT. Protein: CASSQELGTDTQYF.

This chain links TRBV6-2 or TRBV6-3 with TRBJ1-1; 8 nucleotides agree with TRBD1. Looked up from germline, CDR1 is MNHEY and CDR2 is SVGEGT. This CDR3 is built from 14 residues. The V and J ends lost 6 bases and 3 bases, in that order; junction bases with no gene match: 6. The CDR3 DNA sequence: TGTGCCAGCAGCATCGCAGGGGGCCACACTGAAGCTTTCTTT. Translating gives CASSIAGGHTEAFF.

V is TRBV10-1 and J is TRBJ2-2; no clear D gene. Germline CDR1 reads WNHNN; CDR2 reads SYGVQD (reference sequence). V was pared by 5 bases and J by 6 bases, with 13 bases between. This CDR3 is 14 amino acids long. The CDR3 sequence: CASSRRDASGELFF. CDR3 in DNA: TGCGCCAGCAGTCGCCGTGACGCGTCCGGGGAGCTGTTTTTT.

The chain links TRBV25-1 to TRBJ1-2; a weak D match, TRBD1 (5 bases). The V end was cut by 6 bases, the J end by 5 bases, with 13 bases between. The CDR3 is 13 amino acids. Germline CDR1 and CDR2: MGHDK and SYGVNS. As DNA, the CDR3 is TGTGCCAGCAGGTCCTCCGGGGGATATGGCTACACCTTC. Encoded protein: CASRSSGGYGYTF.

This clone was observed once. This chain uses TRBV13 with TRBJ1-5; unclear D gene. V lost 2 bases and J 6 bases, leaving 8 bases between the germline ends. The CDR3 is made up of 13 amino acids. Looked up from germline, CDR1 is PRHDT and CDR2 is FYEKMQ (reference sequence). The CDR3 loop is CASSLRGSQPQHF. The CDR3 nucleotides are TGTGCCAGCAGCTTACGGGGTAGTCAGCCCCAGCATTTT. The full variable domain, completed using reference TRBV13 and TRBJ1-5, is AAGVIQSPRHLIKEKRETATLKCYPIPRHDTVYWYQQGPGQDPQFLISFYEKMQSDKGSIPDRFSAQQFSDYHSELNMSSLELGDSALYFCASSLRGSQPQHFGDGTRLSIL.

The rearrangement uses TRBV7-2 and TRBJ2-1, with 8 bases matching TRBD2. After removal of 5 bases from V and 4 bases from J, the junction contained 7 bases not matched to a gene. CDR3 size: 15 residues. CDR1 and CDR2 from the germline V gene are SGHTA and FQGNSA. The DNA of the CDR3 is TGTGCCAGCAGCCCTCGGACTAGCCAATACAATGAGCAGTTCTTC. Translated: CASSPRTSQYNEQFF. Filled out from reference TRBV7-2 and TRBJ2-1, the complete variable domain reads GAGVSQSPSNKVTEKGKDVELRCDPISGHTALYWYRQSLGQGLEFLIYFQGNSAPDKSGLPSDRFSAERTGGSVSTLTIQRTQQEDSAVYLCASSPRTSQYNEQFFGPGTRLTVL.

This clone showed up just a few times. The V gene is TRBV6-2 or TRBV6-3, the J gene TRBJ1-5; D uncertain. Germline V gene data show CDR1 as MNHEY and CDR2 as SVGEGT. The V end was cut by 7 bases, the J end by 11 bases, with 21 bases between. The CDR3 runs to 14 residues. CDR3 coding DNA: TGTGCCAGCATCCCAGGAGCGAGCGTGGGTGCCCAGCATTTT. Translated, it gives CASIPGASVGAQHF.

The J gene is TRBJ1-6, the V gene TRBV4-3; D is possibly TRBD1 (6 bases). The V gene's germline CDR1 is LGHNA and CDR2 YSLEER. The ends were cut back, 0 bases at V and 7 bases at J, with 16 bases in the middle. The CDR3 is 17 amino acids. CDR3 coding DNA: TGCGCCAGCAGCCAAGAATCCGGGGGCTTTTGGAATTCACCCCTCCACTTT. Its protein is CASSQESGGFWNSPLHF.

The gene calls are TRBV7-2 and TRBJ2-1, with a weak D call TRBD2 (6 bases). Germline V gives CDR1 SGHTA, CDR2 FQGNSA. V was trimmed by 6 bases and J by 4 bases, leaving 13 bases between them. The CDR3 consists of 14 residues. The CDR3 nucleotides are TGTGCCAGCAGTGGGACTTCCACATACAATGAGCAGTTCTTC. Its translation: CASSGTSTYNEQFF.

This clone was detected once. In DNA form, the CDR3 reads TGTGCCAGCAGTACAGGGGGGGGCTACACCTTC. It is translated as CASSTGGGYTF. The V and J genes are TRBV6-6 and TRBJ1-2, with 8 bases aligning to TRBD1. CDR3 length: 11 amino acids. V gave up 5 bases and J gave up 8 bases; unmatched junction bases: 1. Germline V gene sequence: CDR1 MNHNY, CDR2 SVGAGI (reference sequence).

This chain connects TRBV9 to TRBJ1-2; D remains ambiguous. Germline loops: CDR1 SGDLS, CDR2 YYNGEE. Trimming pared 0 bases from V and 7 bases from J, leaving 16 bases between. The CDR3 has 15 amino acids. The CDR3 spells CASSVAQMTTGGYTF. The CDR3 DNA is TGTGCCAGCAGCGTAGCACAAATGACGACTGGTGGCTACACCTTC.

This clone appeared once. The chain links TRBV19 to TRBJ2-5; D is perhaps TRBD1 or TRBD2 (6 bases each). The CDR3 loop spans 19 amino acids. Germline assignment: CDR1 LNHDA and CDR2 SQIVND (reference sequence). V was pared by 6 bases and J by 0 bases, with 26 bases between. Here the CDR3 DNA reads TGTGCCAGTAGCATCTCGGGTAGGGGGGAGATAGGGTACCAAGAGACCCAGTACTTC. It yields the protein CASSISGRGEIGYQETQYF.

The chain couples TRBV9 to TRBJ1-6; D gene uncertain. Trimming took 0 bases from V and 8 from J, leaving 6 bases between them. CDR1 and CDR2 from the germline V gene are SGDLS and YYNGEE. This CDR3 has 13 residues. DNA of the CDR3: TGTGCCAGCAGCGTAGGGGCCTATTCACCCCTCCACTTT. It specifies CASSVGAYSPLHF.

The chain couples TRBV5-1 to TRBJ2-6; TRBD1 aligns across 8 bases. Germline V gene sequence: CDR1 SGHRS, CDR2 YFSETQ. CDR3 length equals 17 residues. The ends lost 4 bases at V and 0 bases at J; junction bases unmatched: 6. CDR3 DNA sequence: TGCGCCAGCAGCGCGGGACAGGTGGGCTCTGGGGCCAACGTCCTGACTTTC. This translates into CASSAGQVGSGANVLTF.

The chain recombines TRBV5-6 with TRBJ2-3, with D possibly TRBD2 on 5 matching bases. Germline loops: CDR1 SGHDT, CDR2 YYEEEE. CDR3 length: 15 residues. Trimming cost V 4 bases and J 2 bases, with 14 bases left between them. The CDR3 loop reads CASSQWTGPTDTQYF. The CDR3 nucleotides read TGTGCCAGCAGCCAATGGACTGGACCCACAGATACGCAGTATTTT.

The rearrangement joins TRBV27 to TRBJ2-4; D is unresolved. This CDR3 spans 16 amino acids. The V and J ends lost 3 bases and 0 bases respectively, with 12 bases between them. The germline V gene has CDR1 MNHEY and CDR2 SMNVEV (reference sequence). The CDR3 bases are TGTGCCAGCAGTTTTGGGCGGAAACTAGCCAAAAACATTCAGTACTTC. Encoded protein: CASSFGRKLAKNIQYF.

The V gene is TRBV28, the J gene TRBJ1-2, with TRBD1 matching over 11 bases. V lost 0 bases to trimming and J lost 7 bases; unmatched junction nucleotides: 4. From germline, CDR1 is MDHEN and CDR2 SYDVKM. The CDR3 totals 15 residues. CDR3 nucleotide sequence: TGTGCCAGCAGTTTATGGGACAGGGGGCAGGGTGGCTACACCTTC. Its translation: CASSLWDRGQGGYTF.

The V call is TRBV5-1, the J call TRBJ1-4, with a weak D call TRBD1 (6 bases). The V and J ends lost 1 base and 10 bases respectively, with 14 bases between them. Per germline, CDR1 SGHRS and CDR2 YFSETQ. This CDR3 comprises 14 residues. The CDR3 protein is CASSLNQQGTKLFF. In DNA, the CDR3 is TGCGCCAGCAGCTTGAATCAACAGGGAACAAAACTGTTTTTT. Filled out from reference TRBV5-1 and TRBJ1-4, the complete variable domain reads KAGVTQTPRYLIKTRGQQVTLSCSPISGHRSVSWYQQTPGQGLQFLFEYFSETQRNKGNFPGRFSGRQFSNSRSEMNVSTLELGDSALYLCASSLNQQGTKLFFGSGTQLSVL.

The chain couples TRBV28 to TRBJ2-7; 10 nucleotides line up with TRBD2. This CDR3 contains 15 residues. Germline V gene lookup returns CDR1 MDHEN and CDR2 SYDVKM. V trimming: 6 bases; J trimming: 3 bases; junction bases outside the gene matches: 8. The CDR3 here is CASRVPLAGDYEQYF. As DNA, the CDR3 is TGTGCCAGCAGGGTCCCTCTAGCGGGAGACTACGAGCAGTACTTC.